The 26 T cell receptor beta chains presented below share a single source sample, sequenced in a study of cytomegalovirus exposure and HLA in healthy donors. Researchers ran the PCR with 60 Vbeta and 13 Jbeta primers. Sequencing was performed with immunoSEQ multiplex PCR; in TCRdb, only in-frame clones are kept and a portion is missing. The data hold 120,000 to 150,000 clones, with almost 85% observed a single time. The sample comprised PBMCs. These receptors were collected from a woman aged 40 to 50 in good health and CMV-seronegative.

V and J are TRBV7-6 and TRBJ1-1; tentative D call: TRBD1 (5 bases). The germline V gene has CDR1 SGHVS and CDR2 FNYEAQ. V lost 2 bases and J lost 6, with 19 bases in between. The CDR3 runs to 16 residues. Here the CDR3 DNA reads TGTGCCAGCAGCTTACGGTGGGTCCCCGAAGGGGCTGAAGCTTTCTTT. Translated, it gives CASSLRWVPEGAEAFF.

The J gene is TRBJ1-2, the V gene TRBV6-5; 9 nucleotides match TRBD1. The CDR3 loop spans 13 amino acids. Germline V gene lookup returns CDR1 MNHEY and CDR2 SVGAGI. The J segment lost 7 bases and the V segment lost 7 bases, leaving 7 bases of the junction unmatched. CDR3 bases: TGTGCCAGCACCCCTGGGGACAGGGCTGGCTACACCTTC. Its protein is CASTPGDRAGYTF.

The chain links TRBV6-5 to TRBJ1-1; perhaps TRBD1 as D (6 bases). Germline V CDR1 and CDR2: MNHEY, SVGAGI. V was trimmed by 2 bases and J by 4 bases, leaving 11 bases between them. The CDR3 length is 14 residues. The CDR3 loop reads CASSYRDILTEAFF. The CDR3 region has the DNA TGTGCCAGCAGTTACAGGGACATTCTCACTGAAGCTTTCTTT.

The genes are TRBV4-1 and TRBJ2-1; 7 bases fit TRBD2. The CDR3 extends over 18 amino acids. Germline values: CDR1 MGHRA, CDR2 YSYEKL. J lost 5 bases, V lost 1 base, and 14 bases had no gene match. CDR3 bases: TGCGCCAGCAGCCAAGTGGGGCTAGCGGATAGATTTCACAATGAGCAGTTCTTC. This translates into CASSQVGLADRFHNEQFF.

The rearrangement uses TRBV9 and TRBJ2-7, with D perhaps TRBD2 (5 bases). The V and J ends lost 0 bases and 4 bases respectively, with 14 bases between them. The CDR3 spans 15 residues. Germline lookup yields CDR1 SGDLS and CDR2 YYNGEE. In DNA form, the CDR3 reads TGTGCCAGCAGCGTAGGGGTTAGCGACACTTACGAGCAGTACTTC. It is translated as CASSVGVSDTYEQYF.

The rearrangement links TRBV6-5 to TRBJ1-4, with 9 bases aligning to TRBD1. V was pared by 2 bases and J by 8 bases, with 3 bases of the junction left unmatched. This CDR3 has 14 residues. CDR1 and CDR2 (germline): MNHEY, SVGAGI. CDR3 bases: TGTGCCAGCAGTTACGACAGGGGGTTGGAAAAACTGTTTTTT. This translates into CASSYDRGLEKLFF.

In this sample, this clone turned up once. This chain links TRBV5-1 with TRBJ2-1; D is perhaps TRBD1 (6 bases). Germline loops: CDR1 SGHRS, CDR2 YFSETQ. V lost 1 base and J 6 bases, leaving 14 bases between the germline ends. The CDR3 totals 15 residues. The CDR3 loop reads CASSLLQGVGNEQFF. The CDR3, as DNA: TGCGCCAGCAGCTTGTTACAGGGCGTTGGCAATGAGCAGTTCTTC.

The CDR3 DNA reads as TGTGCCAGCAGTACTCTTATATCTAGCGGGAGGGCTTCGTACAATGAGCAGTTCTTC. Translating it yields CASSTLISSGRASYNEQFF. The chain combines TRBV28 with TRBJ2-1, with 12 bases identical to TRBD2. The CDR3 runs to 19 residues. J was trimmed by 4 bases and V by 5 bases; bases with no gene match: 15. The germline V gene has CDR1 MDHEN and CDR2 SYDVKM.

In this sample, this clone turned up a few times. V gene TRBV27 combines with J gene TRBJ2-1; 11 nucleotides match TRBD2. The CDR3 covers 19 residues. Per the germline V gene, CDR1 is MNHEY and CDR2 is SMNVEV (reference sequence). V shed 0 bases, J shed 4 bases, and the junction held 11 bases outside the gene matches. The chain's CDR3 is CASSLSYRIAGGEYNEQFF. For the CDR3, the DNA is TGTGCCAGCAGTTTATCGTACCGGATAGCGGGAGGGGAGTACAATGAGCAGTTCTTC.

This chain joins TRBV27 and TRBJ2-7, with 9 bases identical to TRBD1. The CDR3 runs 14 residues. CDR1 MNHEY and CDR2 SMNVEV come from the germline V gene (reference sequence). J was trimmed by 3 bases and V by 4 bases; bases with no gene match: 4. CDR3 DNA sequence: TGTGCCAGCAGTTCGGGACAGGGATTCTACGAGCAGTACTTC. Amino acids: CASSSGQGFYEQYF.

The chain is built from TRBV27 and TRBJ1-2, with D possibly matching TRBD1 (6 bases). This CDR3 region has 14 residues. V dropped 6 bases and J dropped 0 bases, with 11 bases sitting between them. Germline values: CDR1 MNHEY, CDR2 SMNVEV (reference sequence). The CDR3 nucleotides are TGTGCCAGCAGCGATACAGGGCCTAACTATGGCTACACCTTC. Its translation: CASSDTGPNYGYTF.

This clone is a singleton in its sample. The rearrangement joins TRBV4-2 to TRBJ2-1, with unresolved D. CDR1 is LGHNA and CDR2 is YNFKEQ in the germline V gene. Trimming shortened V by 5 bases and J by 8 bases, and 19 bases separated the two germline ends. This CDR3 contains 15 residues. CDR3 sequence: CASSTGTTLRDEQFF. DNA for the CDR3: TGTGCCAGCAGCACTGGTACCACCCTCCGCGATGAGCAGTTCTTC.

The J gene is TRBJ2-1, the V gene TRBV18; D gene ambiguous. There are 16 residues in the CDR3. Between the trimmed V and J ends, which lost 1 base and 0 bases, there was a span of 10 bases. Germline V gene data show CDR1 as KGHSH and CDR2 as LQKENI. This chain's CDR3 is CASSPREGGSYNEQFF. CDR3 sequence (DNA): TGTGCCAGCTCACCACGCGAAGGCGGCTCCTACAATGAGCAGTTCTTC.

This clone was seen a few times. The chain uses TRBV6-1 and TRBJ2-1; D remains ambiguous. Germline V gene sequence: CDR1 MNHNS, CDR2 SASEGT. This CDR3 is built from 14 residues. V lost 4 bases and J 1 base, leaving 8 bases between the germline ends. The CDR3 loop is CASSVSFSYNEQFF. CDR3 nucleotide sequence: TGTGCCAGCAGTGTTTCTTTTTCCTACAATGAGCAGTTCTTC.

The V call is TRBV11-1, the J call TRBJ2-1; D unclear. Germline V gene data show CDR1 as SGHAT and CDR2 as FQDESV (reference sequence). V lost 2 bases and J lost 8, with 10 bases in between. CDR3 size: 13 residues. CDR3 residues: CASSLRLRYEQFF. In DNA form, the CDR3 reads TGTGCCAGCAGCTTAAGGTTGCGGTATGAGCAGTTCTTC.

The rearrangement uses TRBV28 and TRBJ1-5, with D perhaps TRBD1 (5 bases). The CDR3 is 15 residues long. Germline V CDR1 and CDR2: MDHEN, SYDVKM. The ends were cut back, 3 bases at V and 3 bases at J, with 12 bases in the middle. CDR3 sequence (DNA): TGTGCCAGCAGTTTTGGGGGGACTGACAATCAGCCCCAGCATTTT. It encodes CASSFGGTDNQPQHF.

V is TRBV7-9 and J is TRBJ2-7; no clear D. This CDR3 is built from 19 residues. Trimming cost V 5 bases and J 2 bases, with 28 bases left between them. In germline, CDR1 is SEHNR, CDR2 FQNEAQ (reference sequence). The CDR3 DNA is TGTGCCAGCAGCGATCGAGAGGCCGGGTCCTACCTTCCGACCTACGAGCAGTACTTC. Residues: CASSDREAGSYLPTYEQYF.

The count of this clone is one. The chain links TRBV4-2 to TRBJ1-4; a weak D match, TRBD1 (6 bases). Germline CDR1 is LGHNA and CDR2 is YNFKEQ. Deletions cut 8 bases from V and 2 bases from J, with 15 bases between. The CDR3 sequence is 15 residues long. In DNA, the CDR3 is TGTGCCAGCTCCGATACAGGGTCCACTAATGAAAAACTGTTTTTT. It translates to CASSDTGSTNEKLFF.

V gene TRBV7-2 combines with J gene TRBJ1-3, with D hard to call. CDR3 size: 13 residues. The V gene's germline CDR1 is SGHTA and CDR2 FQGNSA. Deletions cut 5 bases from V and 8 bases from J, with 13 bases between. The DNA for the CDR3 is TGTGCCAGCAGCCCTAACCGTCGGGACACCATATATTTT. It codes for CASSPNRRDTIYF.

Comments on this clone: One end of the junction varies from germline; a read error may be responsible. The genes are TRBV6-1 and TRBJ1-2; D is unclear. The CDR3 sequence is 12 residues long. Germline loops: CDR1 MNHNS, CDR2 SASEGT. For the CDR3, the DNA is TGTGCCAGCAGTGAAGGGGCAAGGTCTGAAAACTTC. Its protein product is CASSEGARSENF.

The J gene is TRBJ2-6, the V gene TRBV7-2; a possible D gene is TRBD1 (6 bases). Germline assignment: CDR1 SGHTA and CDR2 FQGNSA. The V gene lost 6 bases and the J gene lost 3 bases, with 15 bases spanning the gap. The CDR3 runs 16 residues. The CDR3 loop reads CASSLQGSFGANVLTF. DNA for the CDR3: TGTGCCAGCAGTCTACAGGGTTCCTTTGGGGCCAACGTCCTGACTTTC.

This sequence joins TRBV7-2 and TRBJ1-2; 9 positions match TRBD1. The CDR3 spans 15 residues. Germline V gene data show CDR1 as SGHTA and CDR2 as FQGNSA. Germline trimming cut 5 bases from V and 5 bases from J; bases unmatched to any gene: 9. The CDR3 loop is CASSPGTGSHYGYTF. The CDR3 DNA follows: TGTGCCAGCAGCCCGGGGACAGGGTCACATTATGGCTACACCTTC.

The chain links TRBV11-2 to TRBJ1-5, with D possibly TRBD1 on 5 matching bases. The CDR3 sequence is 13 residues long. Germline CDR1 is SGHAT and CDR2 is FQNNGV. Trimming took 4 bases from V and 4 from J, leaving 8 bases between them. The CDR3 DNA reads TGTGCCAGCAGCTCCGACAGAAATCAGCCCCAGCATTTT. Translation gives CASSSDRNQPQHF. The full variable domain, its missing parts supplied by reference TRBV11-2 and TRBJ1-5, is EAGVAQSPRYKIIEKRQSVAFWCNPISGHATLYWYQQILGQGPKLLIQFQNNGVVDDSQLPKDRFSAERLKGVDSTLKIQPAKLEDSAVYLCASSSDRNQPQHFGDGTRLSIL.

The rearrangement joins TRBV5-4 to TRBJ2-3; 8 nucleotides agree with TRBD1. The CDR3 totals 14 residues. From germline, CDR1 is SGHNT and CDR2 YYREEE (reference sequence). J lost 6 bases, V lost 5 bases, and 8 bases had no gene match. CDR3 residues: CASRSGQVADTQYF. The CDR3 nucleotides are TGTGCCAGCAGGTCGGGACAGGTGGCCGATACGCAGTATTTT.

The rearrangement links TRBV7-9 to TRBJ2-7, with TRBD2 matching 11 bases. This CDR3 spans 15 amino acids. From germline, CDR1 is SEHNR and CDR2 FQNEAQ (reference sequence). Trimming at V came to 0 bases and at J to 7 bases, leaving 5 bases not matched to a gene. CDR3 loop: CASSLAGTSGNEQYF. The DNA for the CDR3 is TGTGCCAGCAGCTTAGCGGGGACTAGCGGCAATGAGCAGTACTTC.

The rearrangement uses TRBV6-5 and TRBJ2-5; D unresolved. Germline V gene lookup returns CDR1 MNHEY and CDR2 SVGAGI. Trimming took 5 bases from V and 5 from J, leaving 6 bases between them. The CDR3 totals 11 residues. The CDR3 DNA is TGTGCCAGCAGTAAACTTGAGACCCAGTACTTC. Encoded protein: CASSKLETQYF.